Listed below are T cell receptor beta chains from one sample, sequenced in a study of blood T cells in healthy people across ages. Each CDR3 protein is one row after TCRdb ran MiXCR on the 5' RACE reads. The data hold 1.5 million to 2 million distinct CDR3 sequences, with 28% observed a single time. Source material: blood. The receptors shown here come from a woman in her thirties in good health. Each CDR3 is given with its conserved first and last residue. The order of the fields is J gene, D gene, V gene, CDR3 length, clone size, CDR3 DNA, CDR3 protein. The D gene is left open where the match is weak. Where a row states a size, it is once, few, many or the class of an expanded clone; other rows omit it.

J: TRBJ2-7; D: NA; V: TRBV29-1; length: 10; size: NA; DNA: TGCAGCGTTGTGAGCTACAGGCAGTACTTC; CDR3: CSVVSYRQYF
J: TRBJ1-4; D: TRBD1; V: TRBV4-1; length: 16; size: NA; DNA: TGCGCCAGCAGCCGAGCTGGGGGACAGTCTAATGAAAAACTGTTTTTT; CDR3: CASSRAGGQSNEKLFF
J: TRBJ2-1; D: NA; V: TRBV9; length: 15; size: NA; DNA: TGTGCCAGCAGCGTAGATGCGGGCTCCTACAATGAGCAGTTCTTC; CDR3: CASSVDAGSYNEQFF
J: TRBJ2-1; D: TRBD1; V: TRBV5-1; length: 14; size: few; DNA: TGCGCCAGCAGCTTGCACAGGGGAGTCAATGAGCAGTTCTTC; CDR3: CASSLHRGVNEQFF
J: TRBJ1-1; D: NA; V: TRBV7-6; length: 14; size: NA; DNA: TGTGCCAGCAGCGTAGGGGGGACGAGGGCTGAAGCTTTCTTT; CDR3: CASSVGGTRAEAFF
J: TRBJ2-1; D: TRBD2; V: TRBV6-2/TRBV6-3; length: 15; size: NA; DNA: TGTGCGTACCAGCTGAGGCGGGAGTACCACAATGAGCAGTTCTTC; CDR3: CAYQLRREYHNEQFF
J: TRBJ2-1; D: NA; V: TRBV7-9; length: 17; size: NA; DNA: TGTGCCAGCAGCCAGGGGGGATCAGGGGGATCCTACAATGAGCAGTTCTTC; CDR3: CASSQGGSGGSYNEQFF
J: TRBJ2-5; D: NA; V: TRBV20-1; length: 15; size: NA; DNA: TGCAGTGCTAGACTCACAGGAGGATTCCAAGAGACCCAGTACTTC; CDR3: CSARLTGGFQETQYF
J: TRBJ2-1; D: TRBD2; V: TRBV5-1; length: 17; size: few; DNA: TGCGCCAGCAGCTTGGGGAAGAGCGGGGTCCCGTACAATGAGCAGTTCTTC; CDR3: CASSLGKSGVPYNEQFF
J: TRBJ1-4; D: NA; V: TRBV6-5; length: 16; size: few; DNA: TGTGCCAGCAGTTACTCAAACAGGCGGACTAATGAAAAACTGTTTTTT; CDR3: CASSYSNRRTNEKLFF
J: TRBJ2-1; D: NA; V: TRBV27; length: 18; size: NA; DNA: TGTGCCAGCAGTTTATCGGTCTCCCTCTCGACGGGAGCTCGGGAGCAGTTCTTC; CDR3: CASSLSVSLSTGAREQFF
J: TRBJ2-2; D: TRBD2; V: TRBV12-3/TRBV12-4; length: 19; size: NA; DNA: TGTGCCAGCAGTTTGGTTCTGGGACTAGCGGGAGGGGGGACCGGGGAGCTGTTTTTT; CDR3: CASSLVLGLAGGGTGELFF
J: TRBJ1-2; D: NA; V: TRBV29-1; length: 11; size: NA; DNA: TGCGGCGTTGAACAGGGCAATGGCTACACCTTC; CDR3: CGVEQGNGYTF
J: TRBJ2-1; D: NA; V: TRBV3-1; length: 14; size: NA; DNA: TGTGCCAGCAGCCACATCCTAGCGACCAATGAGCAGTTCTTC; CDR3: CASSHILATNEQFF
J: TRBJ2-7; D: NA; V: TRBV5-1; length: 15; size: few; DNA: TGCGCCAGCAGCTTGGGAGGGGCGACCACCTACGAGCAGTACTTC; CDR3: CASSLGGATTYEQYF
J: TRBJ2-7; D: TRBD1; V: TRBV2; length: 15; size: NA; DNA: TGTGCCAGCAGTGTTGGAGGACAGGGGGCCTACGAGCAGTACTTC; CDR3: CASSVGGQGAYEQYF
J: TRBJ2-2; D: TRBD1; V: TRBV11-2; length: 16; size: few; DNA: TGTGCCAGCAGCTCAAGATCTACAGGGGGAGGCGGGGAGCTGTTTTTT; CDR3: CASSSRSTGGGGELFF
J: TRBJ2-7; D: NA; V: TRBV7-9; length: 14; size: few; DNA: TGTGCCAGCAGCTTAGCGTCCAATTTCTACGAGCAGTACTTC; CDR3: CASSLASNFYEQYF
J: TRBJ2-5; D: TRBD1; V: TRBV5-1; length: 11; size: many; DNA: TGTGCCAGCAGGGGACAGGAGACCCAGTACTTC; CDR3: CASRGQETQYF
J: TRBJ1-3; D: NA; V: TRBV4-1; length: 15; size: NA; DNA: TGCGCCAGCAGTCAGGCCCCCTACGCTGGAAACACCATATATTTT; CDR3: CASSQAPYAGNTIYF
J: TRBJ2-6; D: TRBD1; V: TRBV6-5; length: 19; size: NA; DNA: TGTGCCAGCAGTTACCGAGGACAGGGGCCAAACAACTGGGCCAACGTCCTGACTTTC; CDR3: CASSYRGQGPNNWANVLTF
J: TRBJ2-1; D: NA; V: TRBV2; length: 14; size: few; DNA: TGTGCCAGCAGGGGGGACGGATCCTACAATGAGCAGTTCTTC; CDR3: CASRGDGSYNEQFF
J: TRBJ2-3; D: TRBD2; V: TRBV28; length: 16; size: few; DNA: TGTGCCAGCAGTTTATGGGCGGGGGGTCCCACAGATACGCAGTATTTT; CDR3: CASSLWAGGPTDTQYF
J: TRBJ2-1; D: TRBD2; V: TRBV6-4; length: 15; size: NA; DNA: TGTGCCAGCAGTGACTCTGGGGGAGGGCCAGGGGAGCAGTTCTTC; CDR3: CASSDSGGGPGEQFF
J: TRBJ2-5; D: NA; V: TRBV18; length: 13; size: few; DNA: TGTGCCAGCTCACCCGACCATCTAGAGACCCAGTACTTC; CDR3: CASSPDHLETQYF
J: TRBJ2-5; D: TRBD1; V: TRBV11-2; length: 16; size: few; DNA: TGTGCCAGCAGCTTAGGGGGGACAGGGGGCCGGGAGACCCAGTACTTC; CDR3: CASSLGGTGGRETQYF
J: TRBJ2-5; D: TRBD2; V: TRBV11-3; length: 15; size: NA; DNA: TGTGCCAGCAGCAAAGTGGGGGGGAGCCAAGAGACCCAGTACTTC; CDR3: CASSKVGGSQETQYF
J: TRBJ2-7; D: TRBD2; V: TRBV5-1; length: 14; size: many; DNA: TGCGCCAGCAGCTCGACTAGCTCTTCCTACGAGCAGTACTTC; CDR3: CASSSTSSSYEQYF
J: TRBJ2-1; D: TRBD2; V: TRBV7-8; length: 13; size: few; DNA: TGTGCCAGCAGCTCGCGGGAGGGAAACGAGCAGTTCTTC; CDR3: CASSSREGNEQFF